These 15 T cell receptor beta chains were sequenced from one sample in a study of T-cell reconstitution after alpha-beta-depleted transplantation in children. As it was prepared, the TCRbeta library received unique molecular identifiers. TCRdb ran MiXCR on the PCR reads and lists one entry per CDR3 protein. The sample includes around 110,000 distinct CDR3 sequences, about 9.4% of them seen just once. The sequencing here drew on PBMCs, taken before TCRalphabeta/CD19-depleted stem cell transplant. All receptors come from a boy aged 2 to 10 with acute lymphoblastic leukemia, due to receive a stem cell transplant.

The CDR3 bases are TGCAGTGGCCAGGGGGGAGGGAGCACTGAAGCTTTCTTT. The encoded protein is CSGQGGGSTEAFF. This chain links TRBV20-1 with TRBJ1-1; TRBD1 matches 7 bases. CDR3 length equals 13 residues. After removal of 7 bases from V and 4 bases from J, the junction contained 9 bases not matched to a gene. In germline, CDR1 is DFQATT, CDR2 SNEGSKA (reference sequence).

This clonotype was counted at least ten times. This rearrangement joins TRBV12-3 or TRBV12-4 to TRBJ2-7, with unresolved D. The CDR3 spans 12 residues. Trimming took 3 bases from V and 4 from J, leaving 7 bases between them. This chain's CDR3 is CASSLKRYEQYF. Written as DNA, the CDR3 is TGTGCCAGCAGTTTGAAGAGATACGAGCAGTACTTC.

On this clonotype itself: One end of the junction varies from germline; a read error may be responsible. The chain couples TRBV5-6 to TRBJ1-4; 10 bases are a match to TRBD1. This CDR3 is 14 amino acids long. Germline V gene sequence: CDR1 SGHDT, CDR2 YYEEEE. In DNA, the CDR3 is TGTGCCAGCAGCTTGATTGGACAGGGGGTCCCGGAGGATTTT. This codes for CASSLIGQGVPEDF.

This clonotype came up many times. V and J are TRBV6-1 and TRBJ1-2, with D possibly being TRBD1 (6 bases). The germline CDR1 and CDR2 sequences are MNHNS and SASEGT. Trimming left V 6 bases short and J 8 bases short, with 19 bases between. The CDR3 runs 14 residues. The CDR3 DNA sequence: TGTGCCAGCAGCCGGCCGGGGGGCCCAGGGGGCTACACCTTC. Translated, it gives CASSRPGGPGGYTF.

This clonotype was observed a handful of times. This chain joins TRBV3-1 and TRBJ2-5; no clear D. Trimming took off 4 bases at V and 5 bases at J, with 8 bases between the two ends. CDR3 size: 12 residues. The germline V gene encodes CDR1 LGHDT and CDR2 YNNKEL (reference sequence). The DNA of the CDR3 is TGTGCCAGCAGCCCCGAGTGGGAGACCCAGTACTTC. Protein: CASSPEWETQYF.

In this sample, this clonotype turned up a few times. The chain couples TRBV13 to TRBJ2-5; 9 bases fit TRBD2. After removal of 5 bases from V and 4 bases from J, the junction contained 8 bases not matched to a gene. The germline V gene has CDR1 PRHDT and CDR2 FYEKMQ (reference sequence). The CDR3 has 15 amino acids. CDR3 protein: CASSRAGGLGETQYF. CDR3 nucleotide sequence: TGTGCCAGCAGCCGGGCGGGGGGGCTAGGAGAGACCCAGTACTTC.

This clonotype was seen at least ten times. This chain joins TRBV5-1 and TRBJ2-7, with a possible D match to TRBD2 (7 bases). The ends were cut back, 6 bases at V and 3 bases at J, with 19 bases in the middle. CDR1 is SGHRS and CDR2 is YFSETQ in the germline V gene. CDR3 length: 15 residues. CDR3 loop: CASTLPGGEYYEQYF. In DNA, the CDR3 is TGCGCCAGCACGCTCCCGGGGGGCGAGTACTACGAGCAGTACTTC.

This clonotype has ten or more counts. The chain recombines TRBV7-2 with TRBJ1-3, with 8 bases matching TRBD1. CDR1 SGHTA and CDR2 FQGNSA come from the germline V gene. The J segment lost 1 base and the V segment lost 5 bases, leaving 7 bases of the junction unmatched. This CDR3 has 16 amino acids. This CDR3 reads CASSPRTGRSGNTIYF. CDR3 nucleotides: TGTGCCAGCAGCCCCCGGACAGGGCGTTCTGGAAACACCATATATTTT.

In its sample, this clonotype was seen a few times. This chain connects TRBV5-1 to TRBJ1-3; D remains ambiguous. Germline CDR1 is SGHRS and CDR2 is YFSETQ. CDR3 length: 17 residues. V was cut by 5 bases and J by 0 bases, with 18 bases left in between. The DNA of the CDR3 is TGCGCCAGCAGGCAAACGTACGGACGGGTCTCTGGAAACACCATATATTTT. This sequence encodes CASRQTYGRVSGNTIYF.

This clonotype appeared a few times. The CDR3 nucleotides read TGTGCCAGCAGCTTCACCTCAGGTTCGGGGCGATCACCCCTCCACTTT. It translates to CASSFTSGSGRSPLHF. The rearrangement joins TRBV9 to TRBJ1-6; perhaps TRBD1 as D (5 bases). V lost 4 bases, J lost 10 bases, and 21 bases lay in between. This CDR3 comprises 16 residues. In germline, CDR1 is SGDLS, CDR2 YYNGEE. The entire variable domain, with the rest obtained from reference TRBV9 and TRBJ1-6, is as follows: DSGVTQTPKHLITATGQRVTLRCSPRSGDLSVYWYQQSLDQGLQFLIQYYNGEERAKGNILERFSAQQFPDLHSELNLSSLELGDSALYFCASSFTSGSGRSPLHFGNGTRLTVT.

This clonotype was seen more than once but under ten times. The chain couples TRBV20-1 to TRBJ2-1; D might be TRBD2 (6 bases). The V end was cut by 4 bases, the J end by 8 bases, with 18 bases between. Germline CDR1 reads DFQATT; CDR2 reads SNEGSKA (reference sequence). This CDR3 is 14 amino acids long. CDR3 region: CSAIGGAPFYEQFF. The CDR3 DNA sequence: TGCAGTGCTATCGGGGGAGCCCCCTTCTATGAGCAGTTCTTC.

This sequence joins TRBV20-1 and TRBJ1-1, with 8 bases identical to TRBD1. The junction had 4 bases not matched to a gene; V was cut back by 7 bases and J by 0 bases. The CDR3 covers 13 residues. Germline CDR1 reads DFQATT; CDR2 reads SNEGSKA (reference sequence). The CDR3 reads CSVTGVMNTEAFF. CDR3 DNA sequence: TGCAGTGTGACAGGGGTAATGAACACTGAAGCTTTCTTT.

In its sample, this clonotype was seen many times. The chain carries TRBV5-1 and TRBJ2-3; D uncertain. The CDR3 is 13 residues long. CDR1 is SGHRS, CDR2 YFSETQ, per germline. Deletions cut 5 bases from V and 2 bases from J, with 9 bases between. The CDR3 protein is CASRKADTDTQYF. CDR3 nucleotides: TGCGCCAGCAGAAAGGCGGACACAGATACGCAGTATTTT.

This clonotype was seen more than once but under ten times. The chain carries TRBV10-3 and TRBJ2-2, with TRBD1 as a possible D gene (5 bases). The CDR3 runs 14 residues. CDR1 is ENHRY and CDR2 is SYGVKD in the germline V gene. The ends were cut back, 7 bases at V and 5 bases at J, with 14 bases in the middle. The CDR3 here is CAIKTAMGTGELFF. Here the CDR3 DNA reads TGTGCCATCAAGACAGCCATGGGTACCGGGGAGCTGTTTTTT.

This clonotype was recorded a few times. The chain employs TRBV12-3 or TRBV12-4 and TRBJ2-2; D uncertain. This CDR3 has 17 residues. V was trimmed by 3 bases and J by 4 bases, leaving 18 bases between them. CDR3 sequence (DNA): TGTGCCAGCAGTTTTCAGTGGAACTGGGATTTCACCGGGGAGCTGTTTTTT. Translation: CASSFQWNWDFTGELFF.